This T cell receptor beta chain was captured in a study of control samples from healthy donors and cancer patients. Germline V CDR1 and CDR2: SGHNT, YYREEE (reference sequence). V dropped 0 bases and J dropped 7; count of bases not matched to a gene: 9. This CDR3 has 16 residues. Here immunoSEQ multiplex PCR was the method, and the copy in TCRdb shows in-frame clones only, minus some. The sample includes around 28,000 clones, approximately 90% of them seen just once. The source material was PBMCs. This receptor was taken from a middle-aged woman with lung cancer. This chain links TRBV5-4 with TRBJ1-5; 8 bases agree with TRBD1. The CDR3 nucleotides are TGTGCCAGCAGCTTGGGGGGACAGGCGGCCGAGCAGCCCCAGCATTTT. Protein sequence: CASSLGGQAAEQPQHF.